The T cell receptor beta chain under discussion was sequenced for a study of OX40 agonist ivuxolimab in advanced cancers. V lost 0 bases, J lost 3 bases, and 11 bases lay in between. The CDR3 is made up of 15 amino acids. In germline, CDR1 is SGDLS, CDR2 YYNGEE. Only in-frame clones appear in the TCRdb table, and some are missing; sequencing was by immunoSEQ multiplex PCR. Among some 57,000 clones, approximately 86% were seen once, and the ten largest hold 0.85% to 1.4%. Specimen: CD4+ or CD8+ T cells sorted from blood, collected in a trial of the OX40 agonist ivuxolimab. The chain uses TRBV9 and TRBJ2-3; tentatively, D is TRBD1 or TRBD2 (5 bases each). The clonotype originates from an adult with an advanced solid tumor such as melanoma, head and neck, liver or kidney cancer. The CDR3: CASSVEPGRTDTQYF. Here the CDR3 DNA reads TGTGCCAGCAGCGTAGAACCGGGACGGACAGATACGCAGTATTTT.